This TCR beta chain was retrieved from a study of blood T cell repertoires in COVID-19. The wider study: The United States, Italy and Spain supplied acute and convalescent COVID-19 samples. PBMCs, B-cell-depleted T cells, or T cells were the source of the cDNA or gDNA that made up the material.

The CDR3 contains 13 residues. CDR1 and CDR2 (germline): MNHNS, SASEGT. Trimming stripped 3 bases from V and 4 bases from J, with 7 bases between. Original processing methods: Reference gene primer amplification yielded estimated nucleated cell counts. Assay used: immunoSEQ multiplex PCR; TCRdb lists only in-frame clones, some missing. That table furnishes V, J and clone size, whereas the DNA furnished D and trimming. The top ten clones hold approximately 4.8% of a sample with more than 200,000 clones, about 80% of them seen once. V gene TRBV6-1 combines with J gene TRBJ2-1; D gene uncertain. The origin of this receptor is a man between 50 and 59 years old with active or convalescent COVID-19. Sequencing input: peripheral blood. The CDR3 loop reads CASSDPPYNEQFF. CDR3 bases: TGTGCCAGCAGTGACCCCCCGTACAATGAGCAGTTCTTC.